Reported below is one TCR beta chain. Profiling relied on immunoSEQ multiplex PCR, and the TCRdb table lists in-frame clones only, not all of them. The sample contains about 120,000 clones, approximately 90% of which appear only once. This sample is drawn from a study of blood T cell repertoires in COVID-19. Study overall: Sample material is recorded as cDNA or gDNA derived from T cells, B-cell-depleted T cells, or PBMCs.

The CDR3 consists of 14 residues. The ends lost 3 bases at V and 4 bases at J; junction bases unmatched: 3. Germline loops: CDR1 LNHDA, CDR2 SQIVND (reference sequence). The sample consisted of peripheral blood. The receptor's source is a man between 65 and 85 years old with active or convalescent COVID-19. The genes are TRBV19 and TRBJ2-7; 10 bases line up with TRBD1. The CDR3 spells CASSMGTGVYEQYF. The CDR3 DNA reads as TGTGCCAGTAGTATGGGGACAGGGGTGTACGAGCAGTACTTC.